The 19 T cell receptor beta chains below come from one sample, sequenced in a study of identical twins (dated by TCRdb to the mid-2010s). The library came from 5' RACE. The reads were generated on an Illumina HiSeq 2000. TCRdb passed the public sequencing reads through fastp at Q25 and MiXCR, retaining productive beta sequences. CDR3 protein sequences are deduplicated, and each keeps its most common genes and DNA. The sample table contains under 800,000 distinct CDR3 sequences; only one count was recorded for 21% of them. The ten largest clones capture 4% to 5.5% of the sample. These data also featured in a second study, about T cells expressing NK-cell markers.

Sequenced material: PBMCs. Source of these receptors: a woman aged 18-29 years in good health.

This clonotype was counted ten times or more. The J gene is TRBJ1-6, the V gene TRBV2; D perhaps matches TRBD1 (5 bases). This CDR3 has 13 residues. Trimming pared 7 bases from V and 11 bases from J, leaving 15 bases between. Germline CDR1 reads SNHLY; CDR2 reads FYNNEI. Written as DNA, the CDR3 is TGTGCCAGCAAAGACAGCGGGGCACCACCCCTCCACTTT. Protein product: CASKDSGAPPLHF.

This clonotype was detected only a few times. This chain's CDR3 is CASSLEVGLAQYF. Written as DNA, the CDR3 is TGCGCCAGCAGCTTGGAGGTGGGTTTAGCCCAGTACTTC. The V and J genes are TRBV5-1 and TRBJ2-5; D unclear. Per germline, CDR1 SGHRS and CDR2 YFSETQ. The V end was cut by 0 bases, the J end by 9 bases, with 12 bases between. This CDR3 is built from 13 residues.

This clonotype was picked up a small number of times. The rearrangement joins TRBV24-1 to TRBJ2-5; TRBD2 is a possible D gene (6 bases). The germline V and J ends were trimmed by 4 bases and 3 bases, with 17 bases remaining between them. Per the germline V gene, CDR1 is KGHDR and CDR2 is SFDVKD. The CDR3 is 16 amino acids. The CDR3 DNA follows: TGTGCCACCAGTGACCGAGGGGTTGGAGGGGAAGAGACCCAGTACTTC. Encoded protein: CATSDRGVGGEETQYF.

This rearrangement joins TRBV29-1 to TRBJ2-7, with D possibly being TRBD1 or TRBD2 (5 bases each). The germline gives CDR1 SQVTM, CDR2 ANQGSEA. CDR3 length equals 15 residues. Written as DNA, the CDR3 is TGCAGTATCCTTCCCCCGGGACGGACCTCCTACGAGCAGTACTTC. Its protein is CSILPPGRTSYEQYF.

Only a few counts were recorded for this clonotype. The V gene is TRBV20-1, the J gene TRBJ2-2; possibly TRBD1 for D (7 bases). The CDR3 is made up of 14 amino acids. The V end was cut by 1 base, the J end by 5 bases, with 11 bases between. Germline V gives CDR1 DFQATT, CDR2 SNEGSKA (reference sequence). Here the CDR3 reads CSARAAGGTGELFF. The CDR3 region has the DNA TGCAGTGCTAGAGCGGCAGGGGGGACCGGGGAGCTGTTTTTT.

The chain joins TRBV25-1 to TRBJ2-5; 7 nucleotides align to TRBD2. Trimming took 1 base from V and 5 from J; bases not matched to a gene: 16. The CDR3 has 18 amino acids. CDR1 and CDR2 from the germline V gene are MGHDK and SYGVNS. CDR3 region: CASSELWTSKGIGETQYF. The CDR3 coding sequence is TGTGCCAGCAGTGAATTATGGACTAGTAAAGGTATTGGGGAGACCCAGTACTTC.

This clonotype has at least ten counts. The chain recombines TRBV12-3 or TRBV12-4 with TRBJ1-1; D is undetermined. Trimming stripped 1 base from V and 4 bases from J, with 10 bases between. The CDR3 runs to 14 residues. The CDR3 reads CASSLGVSATEAFF. CDR3 DNA: TGTGCCAGCAGTTTAGGGGTCTCTGCCACTGAAGCTTTCTTT.

The sample holds a few counts of this clonotype. The chain has TRBV20-1 and TRBJ2-1; 9 nucleotides line up with TRBD2. The CDR3 is 16 amino acids. The J segment lost 0 bases and the V segment lost 5 bases, leaving 8 bases of the junction unmatched. The germline CDR1 and CDR2 sequences are DFQATT and SNEGSKA (reference sequence). CDR3 loop: CSAQTSGSSSYNEQFF. In DNA form, the CDR3 reads TGCAGTGCTCAGACTAGCGGCTCAAGCTCCTACAATGAGCAGTTCTTC.

This clonotype was seen more than once but under ten times. V gene TRBV18 combines with J gene TRBJ2-7; D is unresolved. Per the germline V gene, CDR1 is KGHSH and CDR2 is LQKENI. The CDR3 covers 11 residues. V lost 1 base, J lost 6 bases, and 4 bases lay in between. In DNA form, the CDR3 reads TGTGCCAGCTCACCACGGTTCGAGCAGTACTTC. Translation gives CASSPRFEQYF.

This chain connects TRBV20-1 to TRBJ2-1; the D gene could be TRBD1 or TRBD2 (5 bases each). CDR1 is DFQATT, CDR2 SNEGSKA, per germline (reference sequence). The CDR3 extends over 16 amino acids. V lost 3 bases and J 4 bases, leaving 19 bases between the germline ends. CDR3 bases: TGCAGTGCTAGCTTAATCCGGGACCAAATTTACAATGAGCAGTTCTTC. It is translated as CSASLIRDQIYNEQFF.

CDR3 sequence reads: CAISPDRGLYGYTF. CDR3 in DNA: TGTGCCATCAGCCCCGACAGGGGGCTTTATGGCTACACCTTC. The chain employs TRBV10-3 and TRBJ1-2; TRBD1 matches 10 bases. This CDR3 region has 14 residues. Germline CDR1 and CDR2: ENHRY and SYGVKD. With 6 bases clipped from V and 5 bases from J, the junction kept 6 bases outside the gene matches.

This clonotype came up a few times. The rearrangement uses TRBV10-3 and TRBJ1-1, with a weak D call TRBD1 (6 bases). The CDR3 has 14 residues. Germline V gives CDR1 ENHRY, CDR2 SYGVKD. V shed 0 bases and J shed 4 bases, with 9 bases lying between them. DNA of the CDR3: TGTGCCATCAGTGAGTCTCCAGGGGTCACTGAAGCTTTCTTT. Translation: CAISESPGVTEAFF.

This sequence joins TRBV15 and TRBJ2-2; 14 nucleotides agree with TRBD2. The J segment lost 3 bases and the V segment lost 1 base, leaving 10 bases of the junction unmatched. Germline-derived CDR1 and CDR2 are LNHNV and YYDKDF (reference sequence). There are 20 residues in the CDR3. The CDR3 spells CATSRVGTSGSEGHTGELFF. DNA of the CDR3: TGTGCCACCAGCAGAGTGGGGACTAGCGGGAGTGAGGGACACACCGGGGAGCTGTTTTTT.

This clonotype was seen only a few times. The rearrangement links TRBV12-3 or TRBV12-4 to TRBJ2-7, with 7 bases identical to TRBD1. The CDR3 covers 13 residues. Trimming took 6 bases from V and 5 from J; bases not matched to a gene: 7. The CDR3 spells CASRKLTGDEQYF. The CDR3 DNA sequence: TGTGCCAGCAGGAAACTCACAGGGGACGAGCAGTACTTC.

The genes are TRBV5-6 and TRBJ2-5; weak D call: TRBD1 (5 bases). Looked up from germline, CDR1 is SGHDT and CDR2 is YYEEEE. The CDR3 spans 16 residues. Trimming removed 3 bases from V and 2 bases from J, with 17 bases in between. CDR3 nucleotide sequence: TGTGCCAGCAGCTCATTCGGGTTCGGACAACAAGAGACCCAGTACTTC. It specifies CASSSFGFGQQETQYF. Looking up the rest from reference TRBV5-6 and TRBJ2-5 gives the full variable domain: DAGVTQSPTHLIKTRGQQVTLRCSPKSGHDTVSWYQQALGQGPQFIFQYYEEEERQRGNFPDRFSGHQFPNYSSELNVNALLLGDSALYLCASSSFGFGQQETQYFGPGTRLLVL.

Relative to its sample, this clonotype is medium-sized. The gene calls are TRBV12-3 or TRBV12-4 and TRBJ1-1; D is unresolved. This CDR3 contains 15 residues. Between the trimmed V and J ends, which lost 3 bases and 0 bases, there was a span of 11 bases. As DNA, the CDR3 is TGTGCCAGCAGTTTTAGGAGGGAAATGAACACTGAAGCTTTCTTT. Encoded protein: CASSFRREMNTEAFF.

This clonotype was seen more than once but under ten times. The CDR3 DNA follows: TGTGCCAGCAGTAAACGGACTGGTCGGACCTACGAGCAGTACTTC. This encodes CASSKRTGRTYEQYF. The chain links TRBV12-3 or TRBV12-4 to TRBJ2-7; D may be TRBD2 (5 bases). V dropped 5 bases and J dropped 2 bases, with 16 bases sitting between them. The CDR3 length is 15 residues.

This clonotype occurred a few times. The V and J genes are TRBV7-2 and TRBJ2-2; TRBD2 matches 10 bases. V was pared by 5 bases and J by 6 bases, with 12 bases of the junction left unmatched. CDR1 and CDR2 (germline): SGHTA, FQGNSA. This CDR3 has 17 residues. The CDR3 spells CASSPFIPSGSAGELFF. The CDR3 DNA is TGTGCCAGCAGCCCCTTTATACCTAGCGGGAGTGCCGGGGAGCTGTTTTTT.

The chain combines TRBV5-1 with TRBJ2-5; D is uncertain. The V and J ends lost 1 base and 0 bases respectively, with 19 bases between them. This CDR3 region has 18 residues. Germline CDR1 is SGHRS and CDR2 is YFSETQ. The CDR3 DNA reads TGCGCCAGCAGCTTGAAGTTCTCGAGGAGCCAGCACCAAGAGACCCAGTACTTC. This encodes CASSLKFSRSQHQETQYF.